These T cell receptor beta chains were read from a single sample in a study of blood T cells in healthy people across ages. TCRdb processed the 5' RACE reads anew with MiXCR; each CDR3 protein has one entry. The sample yields some 900,000 distinct CDR3 sequences, roughly 48% seen once. The sample taken for sequencing was blood. The receptors here all came from a man aged 30 to 39 in good health. Each CDR3 is given with its conserved first and last residue. D genes are given only for firm matches. Only some rows state a clone size, as once, few, many or a class for expanded clones.

V: TRBV20-1; size: many; J: TRBJ2-3; D: TRBD2; CDR3: CSARGSGGLTDTQYF; DNA: TGCAGTGCTAGAGGTAGCGGGGGCCTCACAGATACGCAGTATTTT
V: TRBV12-3/TRBV12-4; size: NA; J: TRBJ2-7; D: NA; CDR3: CASSLEVREQYF; DNA: TGTGCCAGCAGTTTAGAGGTCAGGGAGCAGTACTTC
V: TRBV3-1; size: NA; J: TRBJ2-1; D: NA; CDR3: CASSHVVEGGQYNEQFF; DNA: TGTGCCAGCAGCCACGTTGTTGAGGGTGGTCAGTACAATGAGCAGTTCTTC
V: TRBV20-1; size: NA; J: TRBJ1-1; D: TRBD1; CDR3: CSASRGRLVTEAFF; DNA: TGCAGTGCTAGTAGGGGGCGACTGGTCACTGAAGCTTTCTTT
V: TRBV5-6; size: NA; J: TRBJ2-7; D: TRBD1; CDR3: CASSLANTGGYEQYF; DNA: TGTGCCAGCAGCTTGGCGAACACAGGGGGATACGAGCAGTACTTC
V: TRBV4-1; size: NA; J: TRBJ1-1; D: NA; CDR3: CASSQRINTEAFF; DNA: TGCGCCAGCAGCCAAAGAATTAACACTGAAGCTTTCTTT
V: TRBV28; size: NA; J: TRBJ2-7; D: TRBD1; CDR3: CVSLRGGTGGFHEQYF; DNA: TGTGTCAGCCTAAGGGGGGGGACAGGGGGTTTTCACGAGCAGTACTTC
V: TRBV20-1; size: NA; J: TRBJ2-4; D: NA; CDR3: CSARVQRARNIQYF; DNA: TGCAGTGCTAGAGTACAGCGGGCCCGAAACATTCAGTACTTC
V: TRBV5-5; size: few; J: TRBJ2-1; D: NA; CDR3: CASNHVVDEQFF; DNA: TGTGCCAGCAACCATGTGGTTGATGAGCAGTTCTTC
V: TRBV7-8; size: NA; J: TRBJ2-3; D: NA; CDR3: CASSSSRGTQYF; DNA: TGTGCCAGCAGCTCCTCTCGGGGTACGCAGTATTTT
V: TRBV6-2/TRBV6-3; size: NA; J: TRBJ2-1; D: NA; CDR3: CASNPPEAAAEDEQFF; DNA: TGTGCCAGCAACCCCCCAGAAGCGGCGGCAGAGGATGAGCAGTTCTTC
V: TRBV7-9; size: few; J: TRBJ1-2; D: NA; CDR3: CASSLQGENYGYTF; DNA: TGTGCCAGCAGCTTGCAAGGGGAGAACTATGGCTACACCTTC
V: TRBV6-5; size: NA; J: TRBJ2-3; D: TRBD2; CDR3: CASRLLAAPTDTQYF; DNA: TGTGCCAGCAGGTTACTAGCGGCCCCCACAGATACGCAGTATTTT